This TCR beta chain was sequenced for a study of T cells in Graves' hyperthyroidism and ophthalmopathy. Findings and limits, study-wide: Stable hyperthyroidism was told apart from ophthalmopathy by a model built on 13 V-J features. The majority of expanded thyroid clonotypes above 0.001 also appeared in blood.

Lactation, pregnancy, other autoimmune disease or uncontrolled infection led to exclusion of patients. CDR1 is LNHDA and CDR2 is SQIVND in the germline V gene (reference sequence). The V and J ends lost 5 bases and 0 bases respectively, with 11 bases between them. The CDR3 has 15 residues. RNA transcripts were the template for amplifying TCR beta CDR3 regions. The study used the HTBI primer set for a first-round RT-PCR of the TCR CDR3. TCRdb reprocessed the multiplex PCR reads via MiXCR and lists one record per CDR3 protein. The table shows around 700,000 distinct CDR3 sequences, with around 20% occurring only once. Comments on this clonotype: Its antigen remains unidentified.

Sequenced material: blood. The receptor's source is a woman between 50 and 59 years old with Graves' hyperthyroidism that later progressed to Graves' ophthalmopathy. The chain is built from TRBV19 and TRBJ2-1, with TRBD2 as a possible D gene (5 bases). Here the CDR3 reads CASSSGLLSYNEQFF. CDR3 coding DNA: TGTGCCAGTAGTTCCGGACTGCTCTCCTACAATGAGCAGTTCTTC.